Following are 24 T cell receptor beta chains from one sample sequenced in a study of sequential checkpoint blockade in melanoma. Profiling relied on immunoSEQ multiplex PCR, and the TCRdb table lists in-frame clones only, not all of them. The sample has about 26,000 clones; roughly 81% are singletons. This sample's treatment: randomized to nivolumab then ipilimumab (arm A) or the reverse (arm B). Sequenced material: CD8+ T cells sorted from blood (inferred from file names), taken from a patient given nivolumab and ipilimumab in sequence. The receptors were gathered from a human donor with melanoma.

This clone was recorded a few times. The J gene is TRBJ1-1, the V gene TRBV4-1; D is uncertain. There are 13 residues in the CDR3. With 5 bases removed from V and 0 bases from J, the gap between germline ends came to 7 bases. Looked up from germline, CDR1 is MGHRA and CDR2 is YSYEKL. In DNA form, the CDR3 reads TGCGCCAGCAGCTATAGAGTGAACACTGAAGCTTTCTTT. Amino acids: CASSYRVNTEAFF.

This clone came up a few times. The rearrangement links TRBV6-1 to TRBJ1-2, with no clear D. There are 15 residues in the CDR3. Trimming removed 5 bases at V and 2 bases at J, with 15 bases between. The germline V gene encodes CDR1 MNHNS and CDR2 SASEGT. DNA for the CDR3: TGTGCCAGCAGTCAAAATCCCGAGCCGAACTATGGCTACACCTTC. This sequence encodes CASSQNPEPNYGYTF.

In nucleotides, the CDR3 is TGTGCCAGCAGTCATCAAGGGGGCAGCTATGGCTACACCTTC. As protein: CASSHQGGSYGYTF. This chain joins TRBV27 and TRBJ1-2, with 7 bases that match TRBD1. The CDR3 has 14 amino acids. V gave up 5 bases and J gave up 4 bases; unmatched junction bases: 7. CDR1 and CDR2 from the germline V gene are MNHEY and SMNVEV (reference sequence).

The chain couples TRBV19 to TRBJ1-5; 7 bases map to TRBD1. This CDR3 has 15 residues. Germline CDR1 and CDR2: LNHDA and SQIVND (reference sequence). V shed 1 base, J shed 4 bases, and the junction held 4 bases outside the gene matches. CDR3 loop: CASSIGTGANQPQHF. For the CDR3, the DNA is TGTGCCAGTAGTATAGGAACAGGGGCGAATCAGCCCCAGCATTTT.

CDR3 residues: CSAPQSYEQYF. The CDR3 coding sequence is TGCAGTGCCCCCCAATCCTACGAGCAGTACTTC. The chain joins TRBV20-1 to TRBJ2-7; D is unresolved. Germline CDR1 and CDR2: DFQATT and SNEGSKA (reference sequence). V was pared by 6 bases and J by 1 base, with 7 bases between. The CDR3 contains 11 residues.

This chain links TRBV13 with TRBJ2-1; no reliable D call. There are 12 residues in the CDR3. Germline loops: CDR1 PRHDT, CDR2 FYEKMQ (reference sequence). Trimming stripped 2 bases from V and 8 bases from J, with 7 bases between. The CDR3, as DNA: TGTGCCAGCAGCTTACTAGGAGATGAGCAGTTCTTC. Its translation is CASSLLGDEQFF.

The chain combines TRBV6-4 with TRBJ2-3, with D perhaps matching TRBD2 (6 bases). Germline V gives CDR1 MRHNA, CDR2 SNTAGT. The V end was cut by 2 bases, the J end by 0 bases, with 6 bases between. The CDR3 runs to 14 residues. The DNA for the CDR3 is TGTGCCAGCAGTGACCGGGGGAGCACAGATACGCAGTATTTT. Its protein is CASSDRGSTDTQYF.

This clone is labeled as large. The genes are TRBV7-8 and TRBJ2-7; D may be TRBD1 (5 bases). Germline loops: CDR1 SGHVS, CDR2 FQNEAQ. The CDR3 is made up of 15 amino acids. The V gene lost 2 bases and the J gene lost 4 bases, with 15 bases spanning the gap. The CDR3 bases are TGTGCCAGCAGCTTAAACTCTTGGCAGGGTTACGAGCAGTACTTC. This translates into CASSLNSWQGYEQYF.

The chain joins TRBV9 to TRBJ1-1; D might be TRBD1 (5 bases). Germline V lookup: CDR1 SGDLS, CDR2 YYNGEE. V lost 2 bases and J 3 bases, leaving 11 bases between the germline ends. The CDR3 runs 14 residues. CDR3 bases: TGTGCCAGCAGCGTCGGGGGGAGGGACACTGAAGCTTTCTTT. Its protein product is CASSVGGRDTEAFF.

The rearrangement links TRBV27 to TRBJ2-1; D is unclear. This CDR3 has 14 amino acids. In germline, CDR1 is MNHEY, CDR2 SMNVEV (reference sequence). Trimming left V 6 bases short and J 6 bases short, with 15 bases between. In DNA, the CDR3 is TGTGCCAGCAGACTTACTCCTACGAGCAATGAGCAGTTCTTC. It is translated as CASRLTPTSNEQFF.

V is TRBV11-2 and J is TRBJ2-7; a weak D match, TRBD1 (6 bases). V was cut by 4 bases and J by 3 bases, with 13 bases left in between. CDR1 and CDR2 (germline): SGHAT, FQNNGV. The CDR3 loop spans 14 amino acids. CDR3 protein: CASSSGDNHYEQYF. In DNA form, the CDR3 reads TGTGCCAGCAGCTCCGGGGACAACCACTACGAGCAGTACTTC.

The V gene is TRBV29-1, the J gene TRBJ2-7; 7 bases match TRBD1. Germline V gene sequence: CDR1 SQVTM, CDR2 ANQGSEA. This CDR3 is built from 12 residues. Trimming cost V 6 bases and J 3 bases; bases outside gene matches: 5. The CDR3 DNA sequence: TGCAGCGTGATGGGACAGAGCTACGAGCAGTACTTC. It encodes CSVMGQSYEQYF.

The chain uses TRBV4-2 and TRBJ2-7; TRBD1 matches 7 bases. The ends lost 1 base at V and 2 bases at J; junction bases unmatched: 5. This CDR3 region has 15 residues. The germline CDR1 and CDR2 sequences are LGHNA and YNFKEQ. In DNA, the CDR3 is TGTGCCAGCAGCCAAGTTGACAGGGACCCCTACGAGCAGTACTTC. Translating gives CASSQVDRDPYEQYF.

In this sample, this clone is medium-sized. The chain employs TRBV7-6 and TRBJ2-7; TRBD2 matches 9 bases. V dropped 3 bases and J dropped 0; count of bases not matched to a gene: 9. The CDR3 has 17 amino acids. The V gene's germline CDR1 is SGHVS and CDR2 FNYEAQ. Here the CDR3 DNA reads TGTGCCAGCAGCTTCCTAGCTAGCGGGACAAGCTCCTACGAGCAGTACTTC. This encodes CASSFLASGTSSYEQYF.

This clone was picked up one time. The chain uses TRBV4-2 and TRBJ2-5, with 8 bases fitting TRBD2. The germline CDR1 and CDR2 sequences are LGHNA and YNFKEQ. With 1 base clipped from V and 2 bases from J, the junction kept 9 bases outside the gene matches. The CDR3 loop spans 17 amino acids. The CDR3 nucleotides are TGTGCCAGCAGCCAAGGAGTCCTAGCGGGTGGACAAGAGACCCAGTACTTC. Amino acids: CASSQGVLAGGQETQYF.

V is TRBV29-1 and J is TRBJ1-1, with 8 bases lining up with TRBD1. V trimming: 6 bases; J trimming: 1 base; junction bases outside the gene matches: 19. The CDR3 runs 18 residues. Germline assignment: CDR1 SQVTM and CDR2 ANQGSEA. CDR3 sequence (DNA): TGCAGCGTCACCAGACAGGGGCCAACCTGGAATACGAACACTGAAGCTTTCTTT. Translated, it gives CSVTRQGPTWNTNTEAFF.

In DNA form, the CDR3 reads TGTGCCAGCAGCCGCGAGGCCAGGGGGTACGAGCAGTACTTC. This translates into CASSREARGYEQYF. V is TRBV7-9 and J is TRBJ2-7; 7 bases are shared with TRBD1. The ends lost 5 bases at V and 4 bases at J; junction bases unmatched: 8. Germline V gives CDR1 SEHNR, CDR2 FQNEAQ (reference sequence). The length of the CDR3 is 14 residues.

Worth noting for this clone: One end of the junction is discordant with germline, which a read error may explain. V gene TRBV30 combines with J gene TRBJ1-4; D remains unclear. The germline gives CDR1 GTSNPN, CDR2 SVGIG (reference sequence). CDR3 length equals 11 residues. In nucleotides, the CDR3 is TGTGCCTGGGAGAGGGCGGAAAGACTGTTTTTT. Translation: CAWERAERLFF.

Written as DNA, the CDR3 is TGTGCCAGCAGCTTCGCTGGCGGGGGCAACAATGAGCAGTTCTTC. Encoded protein: CASSFAGGGNNEQFF. The chain carries TRBV4-2 and TRBJ2-1, with D perhaps matching TRBD2 (7 bases). The V end lost 5 bases, the J end lost 5 bases, and 16 bases lay between the germline ends. The CDR3 loop spans 15 amino acids. The germline V gene has CDR1 LGHNA and CDR2 YNFKEQ.

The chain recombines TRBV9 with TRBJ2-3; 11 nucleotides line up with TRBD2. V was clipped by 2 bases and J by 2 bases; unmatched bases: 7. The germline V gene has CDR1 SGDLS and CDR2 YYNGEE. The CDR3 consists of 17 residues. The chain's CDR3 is CASSVRLAGGSTDTQYF. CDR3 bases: TGTGCCAGCAGCGTCCGCCTAGCGGGAGGATCCACAGATACGCAGTATTTT.

The CDR3 bases are TGTGCCAGCAGCCGGGGGGGAGTTGGGAGCGAGCAGTACTTC. Its protein product is CASSRGGVGSEQYF. V is TRBV7-6 and J is TRBJ2-7; 8 nucleotides line up with TRBD2. The V gene's germline CDR1 is SGHVS and CDR2 FNYEAQ. This CDR3 has 14 residues. J was trimmed by 6 bases and V by 5 bases; bases with no gene match: 9.

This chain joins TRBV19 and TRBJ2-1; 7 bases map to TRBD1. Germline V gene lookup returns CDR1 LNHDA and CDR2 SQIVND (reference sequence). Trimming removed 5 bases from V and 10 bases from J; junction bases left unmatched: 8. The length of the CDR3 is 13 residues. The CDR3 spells CASSSTNRGEQFF. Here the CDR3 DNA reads TGTGCCAGTAGTTCCACGAACAGGGGAGAGCAGTTCTTC.

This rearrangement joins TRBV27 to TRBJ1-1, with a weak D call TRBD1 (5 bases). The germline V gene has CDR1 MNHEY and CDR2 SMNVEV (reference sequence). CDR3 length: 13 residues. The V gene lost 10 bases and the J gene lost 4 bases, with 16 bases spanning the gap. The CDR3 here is CATWRQGLTEAFF. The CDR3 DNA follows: TGTGCCACCTGGCGGCAGGGACTCACTGAAGCTTTCTTT.

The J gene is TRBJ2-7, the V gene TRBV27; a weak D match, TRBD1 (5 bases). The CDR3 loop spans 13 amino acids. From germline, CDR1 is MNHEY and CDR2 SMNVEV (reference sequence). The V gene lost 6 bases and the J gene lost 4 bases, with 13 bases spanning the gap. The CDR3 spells CASRAGLVYEQYF. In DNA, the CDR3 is TGTGCCAGCAGGGCAGGGCTAGTTTACGAGCAGTACTTC.